The 16 T cell receptor beta chains listed next were all sequenced from one sample in a study of vaccination and CD4 T cells after COVID-19. Treatment indicated: roughly 10-day PBMC culture with coronavirus spike peptide pools or control peptides (ViraFEST assay). Antigens of these TCRs are unknown. Oncomine TCR Beta short-read sequencing was applied to DNA from cultured CD4+ T cells. TCRdb recomputed calls from the PCR reads with MiXCR, one row per CDR3 protein. This table holds approximately 11,000 distinct CDR3 sequences, 20% found once. This material consisted of CD4+ T cells from blood, cultured in vitro, taken before SARS-CoV-2 vaccination. The receptors originated from a human donor who received a COVID-19 vaccine.

By its share, this clonotype is medium-sized (0.01 to 0.1%). V usage is TRBV6-1 and J usage is TRBJ1-2; D gene uncertain. Germline V CDR1 and CDR2: MNHNS, SASEGT. This CDR3 region has 12 residues. The V and J ends lost 11 bases and 0 bases respectively, with 10 bases between them. The chain's CDR3 is CASRPANYGYTF. The CDR3 DNA is TGTGCCTCGAGGCCAGCTAACTATGGCTACACCTTC.

The rearrangement uses TRBV15 and TRBJ1-5; D gene unclear. Trimming shortened V by 5 bases and J by 0 bases, and 14 bases separated the two germline ends. Germline lookup yields CDR1 LNHNV and CDR2 YYDKDF (reference sequence). The length of the CDR3 is 16 residues. The CDR3 region is CATSDLHRASNQPQHF. In nucleotides, the CDR3 is TGTGCCACCAGCGATTTACACCGGGCTAGCAATCAGCCCCAGCATTTT.

About this clonotype itself: This sequence may be a read error, since a much larger clone differs from it by one base. The chain joins TRBV7-8 to TRBJ2-5; TRBD2 matches at 13 bases. This CDR3 has 17 residues. CDR1 is SGHVS and CDR2 is FQNEAQ in the germline V gene. The CDR3 reads CAGSPGLAGVQRETQYF. The CDR3 DNA reads TGTGCCGGCAGCCCCGGACTAGCGGGGGTCCAGAGGGAGACCCAGTACTTC. The variable domain in full, with the rest retrieved from reference TRBV7-8 and TRBJ2-5, is GAGVSQSPRYKVAKRGQDVALRCDPISGHVSLFWYQQALGQGPEFLTYFQNEAQLDKSGLPSDRFFAERPEGSVSTLKIQRTQQEDSAVYLCAGSPGLAGVQRETQYFGPGTRLLVL.

This clonotype appeared a few times. The chain is built from TRBV9 and TRBJ2-3; either TRBD1 or TRBD2 may fit D (5 bases each). The CDR3 length is 15 residues. Germline lookup yields CDR1 SGDLS and CDR2 YYNGEE. The V and J ends lost 2 bases and 2 bases respectively, with 12 bases between them. In nucleotides, the CDR3 is TGTGCCAGCAGCGTTACCGGGACCTACACAGATACGCAGTATTTT. Protein sequence: CASSVTGTYTDTQYF.

This clonotype was detected a few times. The chain joins TRBV11-3 to TRBJ2-5; no clear D gene. The CDR3 loop spans 13 amino acids. Trimming took 0 bases from V and 0 from J, leaving 2 bases between them. From germline, CDR1 is SGHNT and CDR2 YENEEA. The CDR3 coding sequence is TGTGCCAGCAGCTTAGATCACCAAGAGACCCAGTACTTC. It yields the protein CASSLDHQETQYF. Variable domain in full (rest from reference TRBV11-3 and TRBJ2-5): EAGVVQSPRYKIIEKKQPVAFWCNPISGHNTLYWYLQNLGQGPELLIRYENEEAVDDSQLPKDRFSAERLKGVDSTLKIQPAELGDSAVYLCASSLDHQETQYFGPGTRLLVL.

This rearrangement joins TRBV4-2 to TRBJ2-2; D is tentatively TRBD1 or TRBD2 (5 bases each). This CDR3 region has 16 residues. Germline lookup yields CDR1 LGHNA and CDR2 YNFKEQ. Deletions cut 3 bases from V and 6 bases from J, with 17 bases between. Here the CDR3 reads CASSQATGTKAGELFF. CDR3 nucleotide sequence: TGTGCCAGCAGCCAGGCCACCGGGACCAAGGCCGGGGAGCTGTTTTTT.

The rearrangement uses TRBV19 and TRBJ1-1; D is possibly TRBD1 (6 bases). CDR3 length: 15 residues. The germline CDR1 and CDR2 sequences are LNHDA and SQIVND (reference sequence). V lost 4 bases, J lost 0 bases, and 12 bases lay in between. The CDR3 loop reads CASSTSGQMNTEAFF. The DNA for the CDR3 is TGTGCCAGTAGTACCTCCGGACAGATGAACACTGAAGCTTTCTTT. The full variable domain, with the rest looked up from reference TRBV19 and TRBJ1-1, is DGGITQSPKYLFRKEGQNVTLSCEQNLNHDAMYWYRQDPGQGLRLIYYSQIVNDFQKGDIAEGYSVSREKKESFPLTVTSAQKNPTAFYLCASSTSGQMNTEAFFGQGTRLTVV.

Notes on this clonotype: An end of the junction does not agree with germline; a read error may underlie this. This rearrangement joins TRBV9 to TRBJ2-1; 11 bases line up with TRBD1. Looked up from germline, CDR1 is SGDLS and CDR2 is YYNGEE. This CDR3 region has 13 residues. The DNA of the CDR3 is TGTGCCAGCAGCCTCGGGGGGACAGGGGGACAAACCTTC. Translation gives CASSLGGTGGQTF. Using reference TRBV9 and TRBJ2-1 for the parts outside the CDR3, the full variable domain is DSGVTQTPKHLITATGQRVTLRCSPRSGDLSVYWYQQSLDQGLQFLIQYYNGEERAKGNILERFSAQQFPDLHSELNLSSLELGDSALYFCASSLGGTGGQTFGPGTRLTVL.

This chain connects TRBV6-5 to TRBJ2-3, with a possible D match to TRBD2 (7 bases). This CDR3 comprises 17 residues. Germline loops: CDR1 MNHEY, CDR2 SVGAGI. Trimming took 2 bases from V and 1 from J, leaving 16 bases between them. The CDR3 bases are TGTGCCAGCAGTTACCCGCCACGAGGGGGGGGCACAGATACGCAGTATTTT. This sequence encodes CASSYPPRGGGTDTQYF.

This clonotype qualifies as medium-sized. The rearrangement links TRBV20-1 to TRBJ2-5; D is undetermined. Trimming took 0 bases from V and 2 from J, leaving 10 bases between them. Germline loops: CDR1 DFQATT, CDR2 SNEGSKA (reference sequence). The CDR3 runs 14 residues. For the CDR3, the DNA is TGCAGTGCTAGAGATATCCTAGAACAAGAGACCCAGTACTTC. Residues: CSARDILEQETQYF.

There are a few counts of this clonotype. CDR3 in DNA: TGTGCCAGCAGTTTCGGGGTGGGCACTGAAGCTTTCTTT. Its translation: CASSFGVGTEAFF. This chain joins TRBV12-3 or TRBV12-4 and TRBJ1-1; D ambiguous. The germline V and J ends were trimmed by 3 bases and 4 bases, with 9 bases remaining between them. The CDR3 runs 13 residues.

The DNA of the CDR3 is TGTGCCAGCAGCCTTACAGTGATGAACACTGAAGCTTTCTTT. Translating gives CASSLTVMNTEAFF. The chain has TRBV12-3 or TRBV12-4 and TRBJ1-1; D is uncertain. V gave up 6 bases and J gave up 0 bases, with 11 bases separating them. The CDR3 sequence is 14 residues long.

The chain employs TRBV2 and TRBJ1-5; D is unclear. V gave up 4 bases and J gave up 5 bases, with 12 bases separating them. The CDR3 is 14 residues long. Per germline, CDR1 SNHLY and CDR2 FYNNEI. In DNA, the CDR3 is TGTGCCAGCAGTGTAAAAGGGTTAGATCAGCCCCAGCATTTT. Translating it yields CASSVKGLDQPQHF.

The chain links TRBV9 to TRBJ2-7, with 10 bases that match TRBD2. V trimming: 0 bases; J trimming: 3 bases; junction bases outside the gene matches: 6. Germline CDR1 reads SGDLS; CDR2 reads YYNGEE. The CDR3 is made up of 16 amino acids. In DNA form, the CDR3 reads TGTGCCAGCAGCGTAGGTAGCGGGGGGACGTACTACGAGCAGTACTTC. Protein product: CASSVGSGGTYYEQYF.

The rearrangement uses TRBV14 and TRBJ2-7; no firm D call. The CDR3 has 13 amino acids. V lost 4 bases and J lost 0, with 7 bases in between. The germline V gene has CDR1 SGHDN and CDR2 FVKESK. CDR3 sequence reads: CASSRRTSYEQYF. The CDR3 nucleotides read TGTGCCAGCAGCCGGCGGACCTCCTACGAGCAGTACTTC.

The chain joins TRBV5-6 to TRBJ1-6; no definite D call. The V end lost 4 bases, the J end lost 5 bases, and 25 bases lay between the germline ends. The CDR3 runs to 19 residues. Germline loops: CDR1 SGHDT, CDR2 YYEEEE. The CDR3 is CASSIDNYFDGAHNSPLHF. CDR3 bases: TGTGCCAGCAGCATTGATAACTACTTCGACGGAGCCCATAATTCACCCCTCCACTTT.